What follows are 24 T cell receptor beta chains derived from one specimen sequenced in a study of technical replicates of blood from a handful of donors. Assay used: immunoSEQ multiplex PCR; TCRdb lists only in-frame clones, some missing. The sample has 78,000 or so clones; 75% to 95% are singletons. The sequenced sample was T cells isolated from PBMCs. The receptors come from a human donor in good health. Some clones in this sample may be carry-over from other donors' samples.

The chain joins TRBV6-5 to TRBJ2-3; no firm D call. Looked up from germline, CDR1 is MNHEY and CDR2 is SVGAGI. The V gene lost 2 bases and the J gene lost 2 bases, with 14 bases spanning the gap. CDR3 length equals 16 residues. CDR3 region: CASSYNSGSHTDTQYF. CDR3 nucleotides: TGTGCCAGCAGTTACAACTCCGGGTCTCACACAGATACGCAGTATTTT.

This chain links TRBV2 with TRBJ2-2, with 9 nucleotides matching TRBD1. Germline-derived CDR1 and CDR2 are SNHLY and FYNNEI. Unmatched junction bases numbered 7, after V lost 3 bases and J lost 5 bases. This CDR3 is 16 amino acids long. The CDR3 region has the DNA TGTGCCAGCAGTGATCCCGGGACAGGGCCAACCGGGGAGCTGTTTTTT. This codes for CASSDPGTGPTGELFF.

This chain uses TRBV4-1 with TRBJ2-1, with TRBD2 matching 10 bases. Germline loops: CDR1 MGHRA, CDR2 YSYEKL. This CDR3 region has 20 residues. The junction had 15 bases not matched to a gene; V was cut back by 4 bases and J by 0 bases. The CDR3 protein is CASSPHRLAGRPNSYNEQFF. In DNA, the CDR3 is TGCGCCAGCAGCCCCCACCGACTAGCGGGCCGACCCAACTCCTACAATGAGCAGTTCTTC.

In this sample, this clone turned up a few times. V is TRBV5-4 and J is TRBJ1-1; TRBD1 matches 7 bases. The CDR3 is 14 amino acids. After removal of 4 bases from V and 1 base from J, the junction contained 4 bases not matched to a gene. The germline V gene has CDR1 SGHNT and CDR2 YYREEE (reference sequence). The DNA of the CDR3 is TGTGCCAGCAGCCCGGGACAGAGGAACACTGAAGCTTTCTTT. This codes for CASSPGQRNTEAFF.

The chain combines TRBV23-1 with TRBJ1-5, with TRBD1 identical over 9 bases. TRBV23-1 is annotated as an ORF whose role is uncertain. With 6 bases clipped from V and 7 bases from J, the junction kept 7 bases outside the gene matches. This CDR3 comprises 14 residues. CDR3 region: CASSRTGAPQPQHF. The CDR3 bases are TGCGCCAGCAGCCGGACAGGGGCCCCGCAGCCCCAGCATTTT.

To note about this clone: An end of the junction differs from the germline gene, which may be a read error. V and J are TRBV4-2 and TRBJ2-7, with 7 bases that match TRBD2. Germline V gene sequence: CDR1 LGHNA, CDR2 YNFKEQ. The CDR3 contains 11 residues. CDR3 bases: TGTGCCAGCAGCCAAACGGGAGGAGTCCACTTC. It encodes CASSQTGGVHF.

This sequence joins TRBV19 and TRBJ2-2, with a possible D match to TRBD1 (5 bases). In germline, CDR1 is LNHDA, CDR2 SQIVND (reference sequence). V gave up 1 base and J gave up 4 bases, with 10 bases separating them. The CDR3 consists of 15 residues. The CDR3 DNA reads as TGTGCCAGTAGTATAGGACAGACTGGCACCGGGGAGCTGTTTTTT. Translation: CASSIGQTGTGELFF.

The chain recombines TRBV5-1 with TRBJ1-2; tentatively, D is TRBD1 (6 bases). The germline V gene encodes CDR1 SGHRS and CDR2 YFSETQ. The CDR3 is 16 amino acids. Trimming left V 0 bases short and J 2 bases short, with 14 bases between. The CDR3 loop reads CASSLERGGKNYGYTF. The CDR3 coding sequence is TGCGCCAGCAGCTTGGAACGAGGGGGTAAGAACTATGGCTACACCTTC.

The V gene is TRBV6-5, the J gene TRBJ1-1, with no clear D. The CDR3 loop spans 15 amino acids. Germline V gene sequence: CDR1 MNHEY, CDR2 SVGAGI. With 1 base removed from V and 0 bases from J, the gap between germline ends came to 9 bases. CDR3 DNA sequence: TGTGCCAGCAGTTACTATTCCAGAATGAACACTGAAGCTTTCTTT. It specifies CASSYYSRMNTEAFF.

This rearrangement joins TRBV5-1 to TRBJ1-4, with 9 bases aligning to TRBD1. Per the germline V gene, CDR1 is SGHRS and CDR2 is YFSETQ. The J segment lost 1 base and the V segment lost 5 bases, leaving 6 bases of the junction unmatched. There are 16 residues in the CDR3. The CDR3 reads CASSNRGPLTNEKLFF. The CDR3 nucleotides read TGCGCCAGCAGTAACAGGGGGCCTTTAACTAATGAAAAACTGTTTTTT.

The chain links TRBV11-2 to TRBJ2-2; 7 positions match TRBD2. Germline loops: CDR1 SGHAT, CDR2 FQNNGV. The CDR3 runs to 13 residues. J lost 1 base, V lost 10 bases, and 3 bases had no gene match. The CDR3 DNA sequence: TGTGCCACTAAGCGGGAGAACACCGGGGAGCTGTTTTTT. This translates into CATKRENTGELFF. The variable domain in full, with the rest retrieved from reference TRBV11-2 and TRBJ2-2, is EAGVAQSPRYKIIEKRQSVAFWCNPISGHATLYWYQQILGQGPKLLIQFQNNGVVDDSQLPKDRFSAERLKGVDSTLKIQPAKLEDSAVYLCATKRENTGELFFGEGSRLTVL.

The rearrangement joins TRBV15 to TRBJ2-1; 14 positions agree with TRBD2. The CDR3 is 21 amino acids. Germline V CDR1 and CDR2: LNHNV, YYDKDF (reference sequence). The ends lost 0 bases at V and 0 bases at J; junction bases unmatched: 10. Here the CDR3 DNA reads TGTGCCACCAGCAGAGAGAAACCGGGACTAGCGGGAGTTCCCTCCTACAATGAGCAGTTCTTC. It codes for CATSREKPGLAGVPSYNEQFF.

V is TRBV2 and J is TRBJ2-2; tentative D call: TRBD1 (5 bases). CDR1 is SNHLY and CDR2 is FYNNEI in the germline V gene. Trimming stripped 3 bases from V and 3 bases from J, with 5 bases between. This CDR3 is built from 13 residues. For the CDR3, the DNA is TGTGCCAGCAGTGACAGGGACACCGGGGAGCTGTTTTTT. It codes for CASSDRDTGELFF.

V usage is TRBV5-8 and J usage is TRBJ2-1, with a weak D call TRBD1 (6 bases). Germline V lookup: CDR1 SGHTS, CDR2 YDEGEE. There are 15 residues in the CDR3. Trimming cost V 3 bases and J 6 bases, with 16 bases left between them. The CDR3 reads CASSSWTEQANEQFF. The DNA for the CDR3 is TGTGCCAGCAGCTCGTGGACAGAACAAGCCAATGAGCAGTTCTTC.

Points on this clone: At one boundary the junction diverges from the germline segment, which might be a read error. The rearrangement uses TRBV19 and TRBJ1-2, with TRBD1 identical over 8 bases. Germline values: CDR1 LNHDA, CDR2 SQIVND (reference sequence). The CDR3 has 13 residues. The CDR3 region has the DNA TGTGCCAGTTCGGACAGGGTGAATTATGACTACACCTTC. Translating gives CASSDRVNYDYTF.

The rearrangement uses TRBV6-5 and TRBJ1-1, with D uncertain. This CDR3 spans 13 amino acids. Germline V gene data show CDR1 as MNHEY and CDR2 as SVGAGI. Trimming pared 8 bases from V and 1 base from J, leaving 11 bases between. The CDR3 DNA reads TGTGCCAGCTCCGAGGGAGAGAACACTGAAGCTTTCTTT. This codes for CASSEGENTEAFF.

The rearrangement uses TRBV5-4 and TRBJ1-4, with TRBD1 as a possible D gene (5 bases). The CDR3 length is 15 residues. In germline, CDR1 is SGHNT, CDR2 YYREEE (reference sequence). Trimming stripped 6 bases from V and 0 bases from J, with 12 bases between. This CDR3 reads CASTTGGSTNEKLFF. In DNA, the CDR3 is TGTGCCAGCACCACCGGGGGGTCAACTAATGAAAAACTGTTTTTT.

This clone was picked up one time. The chain combines TRBV20-1 with TRBJ2-7; TRBD1 agrees at 8 bases. The CDR3 covers 11 residues. Germline V lookup: CDR1 DFQATT, CDR2 SNEGSKA (reference sequence). Trimming cost V 5 bases and J 3 bases; bases outside gene matches: 0. The CDR3 loop reads CSAGQGYEQYF. The CDR3, as DNA: TGCAGTGCTGGACAGGGCTACGAGCAGTACTTC.

J is TRBJ1-5 and V is TRBV7-2; possibly TRBD1 for D (5 bases). V lost 0 bases to trimming and J lost 2 bases, with 11 bases between them. In germline, CDR1 is SGHTA, CDR2 FQGNSA. This CDR3 is 16 amino acids long. The CDR3 DNA follows: TGTGCCAGCAGCTTAGCTGCAGGACACGGCAATCAGCCCCAGCATTTT. It yields the protein CASSLAAGHGNQPQHF.

CDR3 sequence (DNA): TGTGCCACCACAGGGGATCTCTACGAGCAGTACTTC. Translating gives CATTGDLYEQYF. The chain has TRBV6-5 and TRBJ2-7; 7 positions agree with TRBD1. Per the germline V gene, CDR1 is MNHEY and CDR2 is SVGAGI. V lost 10 bases to trimming and J lost 3 bases; unmatched junction nucleotides: 6. The CDR3 contains 12 residues.

The chain joins TRBV28 to TRBJ1-3; 8 nucleotides align to TRBD1. The CDR3 loop spans 14 amino acids. Per the germline V gene, CDR1 is MDHEN and CDR2 is SYDVKM. With 6 bases clipped from V and 10 bases from J, the junction kept 11 bases outside the gene matches. As DNA, the CDR3 is TGTGCCAGCAGCGAGGACAGGGCCCCGTTGACCATATATTTT. It translates to CASSEDRAPLTIYF. The complete variable domain, with remaining parts taken from reference TRBV28 and TRBJ1-3, reads DVKVTQSSRYLVKRTGEKVFLECVQDMDHENMFWYRQDPGLGLRLIYFSYDVKMKEKGDIPEGYSVSREKKERFSLILESASTNQTSMYLCASSEDRAPLTIYFGEGSWLTVV.

This rearrangement joins TRBV28 to TRBJ1-5; 7 bases agree with TRBD1. The trim removed 3 bases at V and 0 bases at J, leaving 5 bases unmatched. This CDR3 spans 16 amino acids. The germline V gene encodes CDR1 MDHEN and CDR2 SYDVKM. The CDR3 bases are TGTGCCAGCAGTTTGGTAGGACAGGATAGCAATCAGCCCCAGCATTTT. The encoded protein is CASSLVGQDSNQPQHF.

This clone was counted once. The J gene is TRBJ2-3, the V gene TRBV15, with D unclear. The germline V gene has CDR1 LNHNV and CDR2 YYDKDF (reference sequence). The CDR3 contains 14 residues. The V end was cut by 0 bases, the J end by 9 bases, with 13 bases between. The CDR3 DNA reads as TGTGCCACCAGCAGAGATCGTGAGGTATTAACGCAGTATTTT. This translates into CATSRDREVLTQYF.

The rearrangement joins TRBV5-1 to TRBJ1-4; D is unresolved. From germline, CDR1 is SGHRS and CDR2 YFSETQ. V lost 0 bases, J lost 8 bases, and 11 bases lay in between. The CDR3 is made up of 14 amino acids. For the CDR3, the DNA is TGCGCCAGCAGCTTGGGTGGGCGAACCGAAAAACTGTTTTTT. This encodes CASSLGGRTEKLFF.